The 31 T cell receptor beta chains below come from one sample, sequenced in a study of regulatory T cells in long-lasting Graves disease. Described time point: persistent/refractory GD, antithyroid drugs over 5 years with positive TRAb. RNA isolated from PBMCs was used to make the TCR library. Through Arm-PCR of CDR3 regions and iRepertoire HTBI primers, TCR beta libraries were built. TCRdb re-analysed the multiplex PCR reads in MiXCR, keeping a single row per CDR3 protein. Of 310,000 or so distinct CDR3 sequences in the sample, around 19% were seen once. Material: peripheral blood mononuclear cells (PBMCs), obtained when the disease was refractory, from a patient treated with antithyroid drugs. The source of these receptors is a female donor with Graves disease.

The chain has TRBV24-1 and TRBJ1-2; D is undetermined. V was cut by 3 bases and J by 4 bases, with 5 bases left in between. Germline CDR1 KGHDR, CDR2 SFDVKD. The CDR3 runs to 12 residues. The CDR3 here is CATSDMIYGYTF. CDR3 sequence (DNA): TGTGCCACCAGTGATATGATCTATGGCTACACCTTC.

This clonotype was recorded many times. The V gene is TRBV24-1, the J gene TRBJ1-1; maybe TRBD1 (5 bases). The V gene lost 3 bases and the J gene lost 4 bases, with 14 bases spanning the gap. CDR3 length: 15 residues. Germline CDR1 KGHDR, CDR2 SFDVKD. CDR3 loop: CATSDSTRVGTEAFF. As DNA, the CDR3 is TGTGCCACCAGTGATAGTACCAGGGTCGGCACTGAAGCTTTCTTT.

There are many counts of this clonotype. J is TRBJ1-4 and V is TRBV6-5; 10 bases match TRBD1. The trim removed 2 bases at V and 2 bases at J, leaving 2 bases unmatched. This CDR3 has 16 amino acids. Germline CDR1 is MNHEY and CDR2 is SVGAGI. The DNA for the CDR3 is TGTGCCAGCAGTTACGGGACAGGGGCGACTAATGAAAAACTGTTTTTT. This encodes CASSYGTGATNEKLFF.

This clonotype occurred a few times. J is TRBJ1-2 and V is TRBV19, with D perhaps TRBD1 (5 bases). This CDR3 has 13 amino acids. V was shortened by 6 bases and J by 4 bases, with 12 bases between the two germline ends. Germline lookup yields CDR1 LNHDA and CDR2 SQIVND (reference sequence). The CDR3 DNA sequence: TGTGCCAGTAGCTTTAGGGGAAGCTATGGCTACACCTTC. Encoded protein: CASSFRGSYGYTF. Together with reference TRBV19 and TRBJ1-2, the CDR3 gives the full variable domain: DGGITQSPKYLFRKEGQNVTLSCEQNLNHDAMYWYRQDPGQGLRLIYYSQIVNDFQKGDIAEGYSVSREKKESFPLTVTSAQKNPTAFYLCASSFRGSYGYTFGSGTRLTVV.

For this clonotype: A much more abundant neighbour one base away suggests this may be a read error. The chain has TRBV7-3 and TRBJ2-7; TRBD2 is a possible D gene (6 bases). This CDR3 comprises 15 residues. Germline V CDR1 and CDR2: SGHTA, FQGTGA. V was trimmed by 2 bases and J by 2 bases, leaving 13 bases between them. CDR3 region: CASSLVGGLTYEQYF. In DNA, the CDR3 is TGTGCCAGCAGCTTAGTGGGAGGCCTTACCTACGAGCAGTACTTC.

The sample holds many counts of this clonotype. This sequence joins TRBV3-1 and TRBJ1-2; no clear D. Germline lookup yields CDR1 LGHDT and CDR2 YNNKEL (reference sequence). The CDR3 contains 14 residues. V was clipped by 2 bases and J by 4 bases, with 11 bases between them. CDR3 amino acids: CASSQRDVGYGYTF. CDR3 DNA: TGTGCCAGCAGCCAACGAGACGTAGGCTATGGCTACACCTTC.

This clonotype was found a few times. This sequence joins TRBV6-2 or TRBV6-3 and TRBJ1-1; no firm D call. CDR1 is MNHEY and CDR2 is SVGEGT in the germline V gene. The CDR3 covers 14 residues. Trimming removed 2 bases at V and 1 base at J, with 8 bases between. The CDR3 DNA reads TGTGCCAGCAGTTACCGTAGGGAGAACACTGAAGCTTTCTTT. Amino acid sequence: CASSYRRENTEAFF.

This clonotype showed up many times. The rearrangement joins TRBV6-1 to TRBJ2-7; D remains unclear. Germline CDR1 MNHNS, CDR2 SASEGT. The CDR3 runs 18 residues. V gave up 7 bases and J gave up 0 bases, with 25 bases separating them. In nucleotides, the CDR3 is TGTGCCAGCACCCTCGATTTTTTCGGCAGCATAAACTCCTACGAGCAGTACTTC. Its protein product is CASTLDFFGSINSYEQYF.

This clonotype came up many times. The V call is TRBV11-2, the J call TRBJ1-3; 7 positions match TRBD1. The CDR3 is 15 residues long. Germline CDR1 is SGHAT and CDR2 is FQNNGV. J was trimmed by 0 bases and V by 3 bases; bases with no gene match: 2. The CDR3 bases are TGTGCCAGCAGCTTGACAGGGACCTCTGGAAACACCATATATTTT. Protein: CASSLTGTSGNTIYF.

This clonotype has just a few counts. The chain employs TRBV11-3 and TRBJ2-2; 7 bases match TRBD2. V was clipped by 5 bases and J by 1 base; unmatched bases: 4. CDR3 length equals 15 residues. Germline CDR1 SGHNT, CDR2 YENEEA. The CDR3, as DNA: TGTGCCAGCAGCCGGGGGGTGTGGAACACCGGGGAGCTGTTTTTT. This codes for CASSRGVWNTGELFF. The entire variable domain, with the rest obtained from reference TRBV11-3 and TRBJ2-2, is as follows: EAGVVQSPRYKIIEKKQPVAFWCNPISGHNTLYWYLQNLGQGPELLIRYENEEAVDDSQLPKDRFSAERLKGVDSTLKIQPAELGDSAVYLCASSRGVWNTGELFFGEGSRLTVL.

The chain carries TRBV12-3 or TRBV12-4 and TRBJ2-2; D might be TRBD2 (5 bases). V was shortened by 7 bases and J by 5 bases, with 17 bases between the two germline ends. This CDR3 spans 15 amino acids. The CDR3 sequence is CASTPSRRFTGELFF. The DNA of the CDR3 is TGTGCCAGCACCCCCTCCAGGAGGTTTACCGGGGAGCTGTTTTTT.

The CDR3 nucleotides read TGTGCCAGCTCACCAACAGGGAGCGGGCAGTACTTC. Amino acids: CASSPTGSGQYF. The gene calls are TRBV18 and TRBJ2-7; D possibly corresponds to TRBD1 (6 bases). This CDR3 region has 12 residues. The germline V gene has CDR1 KGHSH and CDR2 LQKENI. V lost 2 bases, J lost 9 bases, and 11 bases lay in between.

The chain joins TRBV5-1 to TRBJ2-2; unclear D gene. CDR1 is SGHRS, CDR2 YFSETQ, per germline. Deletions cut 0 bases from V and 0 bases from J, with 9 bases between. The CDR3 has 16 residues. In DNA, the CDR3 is TGCGCCAGCAGCTTGGCTAGGTTCTCGAACACCGGGGAGCTGTTTTTT. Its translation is CASSLARFSNTGELFF.

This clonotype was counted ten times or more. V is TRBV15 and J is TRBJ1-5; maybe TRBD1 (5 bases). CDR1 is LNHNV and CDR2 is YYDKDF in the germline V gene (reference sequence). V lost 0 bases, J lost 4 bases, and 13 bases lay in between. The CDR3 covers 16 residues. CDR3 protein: CATSRDLGQGNQPQHF. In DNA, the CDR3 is TGTGCCACCAGCAGAGATCTCGGGCAGGGAAATCAGCCCCAGCATTTT.

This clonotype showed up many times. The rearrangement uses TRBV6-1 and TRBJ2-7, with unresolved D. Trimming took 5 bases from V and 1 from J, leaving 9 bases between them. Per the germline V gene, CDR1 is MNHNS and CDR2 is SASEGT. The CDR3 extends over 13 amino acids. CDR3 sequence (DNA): TGTGCCAGCAGTCCTGACAAATCCTACGAGCAGTACTTC. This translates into CASSPDKSYEQYF.

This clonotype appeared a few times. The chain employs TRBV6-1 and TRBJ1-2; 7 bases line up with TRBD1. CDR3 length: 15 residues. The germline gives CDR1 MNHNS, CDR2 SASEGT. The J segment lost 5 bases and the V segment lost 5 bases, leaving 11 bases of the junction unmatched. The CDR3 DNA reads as TGTGCCAGCAGTCCGACCAGACAGGGAGGATATGGCTACACCTTC. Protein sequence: CASSPTRQGGYGYTF.

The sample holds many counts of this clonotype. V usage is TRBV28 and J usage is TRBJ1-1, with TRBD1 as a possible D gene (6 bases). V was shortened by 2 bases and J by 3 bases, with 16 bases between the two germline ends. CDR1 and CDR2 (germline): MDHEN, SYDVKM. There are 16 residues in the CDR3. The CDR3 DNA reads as TGTGCCAGCAGTTTACCGGGGTTTAGGGGGTACACTGAAGCTTTCTTT. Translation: CASSLPGFRGYTEAFF.

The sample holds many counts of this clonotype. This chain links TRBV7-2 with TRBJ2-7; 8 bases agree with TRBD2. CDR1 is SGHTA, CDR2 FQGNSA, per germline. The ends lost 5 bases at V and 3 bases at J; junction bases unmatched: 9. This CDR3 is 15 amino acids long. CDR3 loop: CASSPRGGRSYEQYF. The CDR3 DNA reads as TGTGCCAGCAGCCCACGGGGGGGGAGAAGCTACGAGCAGTACTTC.

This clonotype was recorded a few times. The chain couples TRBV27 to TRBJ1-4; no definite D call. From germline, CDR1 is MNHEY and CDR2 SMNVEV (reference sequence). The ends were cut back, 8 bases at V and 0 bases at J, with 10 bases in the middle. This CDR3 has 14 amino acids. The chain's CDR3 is CASGRGATNEKLFF. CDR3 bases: TGTGCCAGCGGGCGGGGTGCAACTAATGAAAAACTGTTTTTT.

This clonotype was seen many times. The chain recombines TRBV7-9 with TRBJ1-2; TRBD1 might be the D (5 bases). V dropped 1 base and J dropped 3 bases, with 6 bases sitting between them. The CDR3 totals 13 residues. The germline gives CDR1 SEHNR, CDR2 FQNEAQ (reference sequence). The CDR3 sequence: CASSLGRDYGYTF. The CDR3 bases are TGTGCCAGCAGCTTAGGCAGGGACTATGGCTACACCTTC.

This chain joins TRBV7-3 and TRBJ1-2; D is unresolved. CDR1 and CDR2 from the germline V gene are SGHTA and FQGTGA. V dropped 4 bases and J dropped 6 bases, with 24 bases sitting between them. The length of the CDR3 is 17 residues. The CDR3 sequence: CASSSLRPGPPWDGYTF. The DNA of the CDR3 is TGTGCCAGCAGCTCGCTACGCCCCGGGCCCCCCTGGGATGGCTACACCTTC.

The CDR3 DNA reads as TGTGCCAGTCTGGGAAGGGCCAGAGGGAGAGATGGCTACACCTTC. This gives the protein CASLGRARGRDGYTF. The chain links TRBV3-1 to TRBJ1-2; D unresolved. The CDR3 covers 15 residues. V lost 9 bases and J lost 6, with 23 bases in between. Germline CDR1 and CDR2: LGHDT and YNNKEL (reference sequence).

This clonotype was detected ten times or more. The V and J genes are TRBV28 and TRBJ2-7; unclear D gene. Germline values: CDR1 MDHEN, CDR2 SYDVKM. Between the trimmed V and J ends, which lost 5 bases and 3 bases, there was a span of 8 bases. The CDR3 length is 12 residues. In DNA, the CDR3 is TGTGCCAGCAGTCTCCGTCTCTACGAGCAGTACTTC. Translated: CASSLRLYEQYF.

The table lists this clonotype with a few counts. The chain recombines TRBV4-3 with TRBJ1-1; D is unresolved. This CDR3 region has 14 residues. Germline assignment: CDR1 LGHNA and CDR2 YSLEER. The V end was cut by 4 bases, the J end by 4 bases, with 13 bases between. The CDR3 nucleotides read TGCGCCAGCAGCCTCGCAGCCCGAAGCACTGAAGCTTTCTTT. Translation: CASSLAARSTEAFF.

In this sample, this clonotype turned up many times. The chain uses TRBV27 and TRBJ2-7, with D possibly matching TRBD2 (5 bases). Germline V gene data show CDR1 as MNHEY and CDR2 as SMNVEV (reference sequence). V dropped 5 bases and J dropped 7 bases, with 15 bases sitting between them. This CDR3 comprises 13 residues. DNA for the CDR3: TGTGCCAGCAGTCCCGGACGGAGAGGGGAGCAGTACTTC. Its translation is CASSPGRRGEQYF.

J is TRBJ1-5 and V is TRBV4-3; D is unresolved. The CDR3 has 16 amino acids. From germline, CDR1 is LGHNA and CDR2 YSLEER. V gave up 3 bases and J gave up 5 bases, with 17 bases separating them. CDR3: CASSQPLGGQDQPQHF. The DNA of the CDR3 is TGCGCCAGCAGCCAGCCCCTCGGAGGGCAAGATCAGCCCCAGCATTTT.

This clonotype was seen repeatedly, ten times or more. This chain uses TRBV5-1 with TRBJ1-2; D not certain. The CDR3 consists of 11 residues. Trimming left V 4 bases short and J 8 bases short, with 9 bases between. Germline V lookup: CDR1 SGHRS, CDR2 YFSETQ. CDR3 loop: CASSEIGGYTF. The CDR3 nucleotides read TGCGCCAGCAGCGAGATAGGCGGCTACACCTTC.

Here the CDR3 reads CSVALRGLYNEQFF. CDR3 bases: TGCAGCGTTGCGCTCAGGGGGTTGTACAATGAGCAGTTCTTC. The chain uses TRBV29-1 and TRBJ2-1, with 7 bases that match TRBD1. CDR3 length: 14 residues. In germline, CDR1 is SQVTM, CDR2 ANQGSEA. V shed 4 bases and J 4 bases; nucleotides not matched to a gene: 7.

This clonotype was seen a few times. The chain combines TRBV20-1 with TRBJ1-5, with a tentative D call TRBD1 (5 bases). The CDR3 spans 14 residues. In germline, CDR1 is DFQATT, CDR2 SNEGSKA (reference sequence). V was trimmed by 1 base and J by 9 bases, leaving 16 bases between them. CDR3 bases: TGCAGTGCTAGAGTGTGGGGGACGGATCGGCCCCAGCATTTT. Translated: CSARVWGTDRPQHF.

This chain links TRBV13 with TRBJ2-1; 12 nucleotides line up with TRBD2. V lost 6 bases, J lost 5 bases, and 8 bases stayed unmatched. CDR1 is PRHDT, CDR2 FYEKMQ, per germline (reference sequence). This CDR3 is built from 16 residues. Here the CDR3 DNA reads TGTGCCAGCAGTACAGGACTAGCGGGGACTAACAATGAGCAGTTCTTC. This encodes CASSTGLAGTNNEQFF.

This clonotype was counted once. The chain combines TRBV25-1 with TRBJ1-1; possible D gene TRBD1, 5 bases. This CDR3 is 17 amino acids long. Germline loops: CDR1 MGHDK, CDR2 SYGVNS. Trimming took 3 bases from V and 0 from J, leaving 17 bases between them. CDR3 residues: CASSDRVKGAVNTEAFF. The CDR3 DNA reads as TGTGCCAGCAGTGACAGGGTTAAAGGAGCAGTGAACACTGAAGCTTTCTTT. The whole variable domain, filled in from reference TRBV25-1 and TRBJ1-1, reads EADIYQTPRYLVIGTGKKITLECSQTMGHDKMYWYQQDPGMELHLIHYSYGVNSTEKGDLSSESTVSRIRTEHFPLTLESARPSHTSQYLCASSDRVKGAVNTEAFFGQGTRLTVV.